This TCR beta chain appears in the sequencing data of a study of breast tumors, draining lymph nodes, adjacent tissues. Regarding this clonotype: Its target is not known.

Germline loops: CDR1 SGHTA, CDR2 FQGTGA. The CDR3 totals 14 residues. The V and J ends lost 1 base and 0 bases respectively, with 6 bases between them. Findings and caveats of the study: Luminal-like breast cancer showed significantly higher tumor–nontumor repertoire similarity than basal-like. Data fit most tumor T cells coming from lymph node, expanding in tumor. Compared with lymph nodes, tumors were less diverse; compared with nontumor tissue, more.

TCRdb passed the multiplex PCR reads through MiXCR, listing each CDR3 protein once. The data hold about 140,000 distinct CDR3 sequences, with roughly 33% observed a single time. Axillary draining lymph nodes of breast cancer patients supplied the node samples. The V gene is TRBV7-3, the J gene TRBJ1-1; no clear D. Sequencing was done on a sample of axillary lymph node tissue. This clonotype originated in a female donor with breast cancer. Some clones in this sample may be carry-over from other donors' samples. CDR3 bases: TGTGCCAGCAGCTTAAGTCCGATGAACACTGAAGCTTTCTTT. It yields the protein CASSLSPMNTEAFF.